The source of this TCR beta chain is a study of T cells in Graves' hyperthyroidism and ophthalmopathy (dated by TCRdb to between 2018 and 2020). Notes on the research overall: Peripheral blood was sampled at the time of initial diagnosis, prior to any treatment. To identify distinguishing TCR V-J signatures, a discovery cohort of roughly 100 patients was used, comprising 40 to 45 with Graves' ophthalmopathy and approximately 58 with stable Graves' hyperthyroidism. An independent validation cohort of around 20 hyperthyroidism patients and approximately 15 patients who later progressed to ophthalmopathy tested prospective prediction of ophthalmopathy. The roughly 90 discovery patients were divided at random into training and test sets in a 7:3 ratio. The study also compared thyroid tissue and blood T-cell repertoires from roughly six Graves' hyperthyroidism patients. Following sampling, methimazole starting at 30 mg daily was given to hyperthyroidism patients, and high-dose intravenous methylprednisolone was given to ophthalmopathy patients. The paper describes TCR Vbeta CDR3 sequencing of around 130 peripheral blood samples, made up of approximately 40 ophthalmopathy patients, approximately 73 hyperthyroidism patients and 17 progressor patients.

The TCR beta CDR3 regions were amplified from RNA transcripts. For the first round of RT-PCR on the TCR CDR3, the HTBI primer set was used together with the Qiagen OneStep RT-PCR kit. A second multiplex PCR round built the libraries, followed by size selection and purification. Paired-end sequencing of the libraries was performed with 100 bp reads on an Illumina HiSeq2000. The study's processing was this. SOAPnuke was used to process the raw data, throwing out any read that contained adapters or uncalled bases, had a mean Phred below 15, or lacked an exact constant-primer or identifier match. High-quality paired reads were merged using COPE v1.2.5, and each unique nucleotide sequence was defined as a clonotype. Clonotypes were aligned to IMGT TRBV, TRBD and TRBJ reference segments using MiTCR v1.1. Analysis was restricted to V-J combinations with a frequency above 0.0001, which covered roughly 99% of repertoires. The TCS score was defined as the ratio of F50 (clonal expansion) to E x V (chaos), calculated using BLOSUM62-based TCRdist between CDR3 peptides within each V-J. Welch's t-statistics and random forest reduced several hundred V-J features to 13, which were used in a naive Bayes classifier (R e1071). TCRdb took the public reads, trimmed them with fastp at Q25, ran MiXCR for clone calling and kept in-frame beta chains. Identical CDR3 proteins give one entry, which carries the most common genes and DNA. The V and J calls were not made by the authors but by TCRdb's processing. The sample table contains about 600,000 distinct CDR3 sequences; only one count was recorded for approximately 16% of them. The ten top clones hold roughly 3.3% of the sample.

This clonotype was recorded many times. The target of this receptor is not known. No base quality values were provided; no much bigger clone lies one nucleotide off. V drops 7 bases and J drops 7 bases, leaving 17 bases in between. CDR1 and CDR2 are drawn from the germline V gene: SNHLY, FYNNEI. From its cysteine to its phenylalanine, the CDR3 spans 13 amino acids. The DNA shown is the 39-base CDR3, in frame from base 1. In the ophthalmopathy patients, disease was moderately to severely active, with a Clinical Activity Score of 3 or more, a NOSPECS grade of 4 or more, and a duration of less than 3 months. Patients with uncontrolled infections, other autoimmune diseases, pregnancy or lactation were excluded. Diagnoses were established on the basis of clinical symptoms, serum thyroxine and TRAb, thyroid ultrasound, and orbital computed tomography. PBMCs were isolated from 7.5 to 10 ml of fresh peripheral blood by Ficoll-Paque density gradient centrifugation. Total RNA was extracted with Trizol reagent, and quality was checked on an Agilent 2100 Bioanalyzer.

The paper's findings and limits, for the study overall: In validation, progression to ophthalmopathy was predicted by the model with more than 65% sensitivity and 72.22% specificity, a median of approximately 6.5 months before onset. Sample size was not statistically predetermined, and investigators were not blinded to group allocation. Most expanded thyroid clonotypes (frequency above 0.001) were also detected in blood, a finding suggesting that blood repertoires may reflect thyroid immune responses. A model built on a 13 V-J signature distinguished ophthalmopathy from stable hyperthyroidism, reaching around 90% sensitivity and 81.08% specificity in cross-validation and 80%/75% in testing.

The origin of this receptor is a woman between 40 and 55 years old with Graves' ophthalmopathy. The V and J segments used are TRBV2 and TRBJ2-7, with no D gene named confidently. The sequencing sample was made of blood. The CDR3 protein sequence reads: CASTAVGKREQYF. The DNA sequence follows: TGTGCCAGCACGGCCGTGGGGAAACGGGAGCAGTACTTC.